The 23 T cell receptor beta chains below come from one sample, sequenced in a study of beta chain features in type 1 diabetes. All of the isolated RNA was reverse transcribed, so expressed TCRB transcripts were sequenced. Repertoires were generated with immunoSEQ multiplex PCR, while TCRdb's copy carries only in-frame clones and drops some. The table includes hundreds of thousands of clones, about 14% detected once. The sequenced sample consisted of naive CD4+ T cells from blood. The receptor set was obtained from a man younger than 35 in good health.

This clone came up a few times. This sequence joins TRBV10-3 and TRBJ1-5; D might be TRBD1 (5 bases). This CDR3 comprises 17 residues. Looked up from germline, CDR1 is ENHRY and CDR2 is SYGVKD. The V gene lost 4 bases and the J gene lost 2 bases, with 18 bases spanning the gap. The CDR3 loop reads CAISGGRPGEGNQPQHF. The CDR3 nucleotides are TGTGCCATCAGTGGGGGGAGACCAGGTGAAGGCAATCAGCCCCAGCATTTT.

With respect to this clone: At the DNA level, this CDR3 is encoded by other sequences in the same sample as well. The chain uses TRBV7-2 and TRBJ2-3, with D possibly being TRBD2 (5 bases). V was clipped by 5 bases and J by 5 bases, with 8 bases between them. This CDR3 is 12 amino acids long. The V gene's germline CDR1 is SGHTA and CDR2 FQGNSA. For the CDR3, the DNA is TGTGCCAGCAGCCCTCGGGGAGATACGCAGTATTTT. Translated: CASSPRGDTQYF.

The sample holds a few counts of this clone. The rearrangement joins TRBV14 to TRBJ2-1; 8 bases are shared with TRBD2. Germline lookup yields CDR1 SGHDN and CDR2 FVKESK. CDR3 length equals 15 residues. Trimming cost V 4 bases and J 2 bases; bases outside gene matches: 4. The CDR3 reads CASSPVGGAYNEQFF. The CDR3 bases are TGTGCCAGCAGCCCGGTCGGGGGGGCCTACAATGAGCAGTTCTTC.

This sequence joins TRBV28 and TRBJ1-2; 7 nucleotides agree with TRBD1. Germline trimming cut 5 bases from V and 3 bases from J; bases unmatched to any gene: 6. This CDR3 has 14 amino acids. CDR1 and CDR2 from the germline V gene are MDHEN and SYDVKM. The CDR3 region is CASSGWDSDYGYTF. Here the CDR3 DNA reads TGTGCCAGCAGTGGATGGGACAGCGACTATGGCTACACCTTC.

This clone has only a few counts. V is TRBV30 and J is TRBJ2-7, with TRBD1 matching over 12 bases. CDR1 is GTSNPN and CDR2 is SVGIG in the germline V gene (reference sequence). Unmatched junction bases numbered 5, after V lost 5 bases and J lost 3 bases. This CDR3 comprises 14 residues. The CDR3 bases are TGTGCCTGGGATGGGACAGGGGGCTTCTACGAGCAGTACTTC. Residues: CAWDGTGGFYEQYF. The full variable domain, rest sourced from reference TRBV30 and TRBJ2-7, is SQTIHQWPATLVQPVGSPLSLECTVEGTSNPNLYWYRQAAGRGLQLLFYSVGIGQISSEVPQNLSASRPQDRQFILSSKKLLLSDSGFYLCAWDGTGGFYEQYFGPGTRLTVT.

In this sample, this clone turned up a few times. The V gene is TRBV5-1, the J gene TRBJ2-7; D may be TRBD2 (5 bases). Germline V gene data show CDR1 as SGHRS and CDR2 as YFSETQ. The CDR3 runs 15 residues. V was shortened by 0 bases and J by 2 bases, with 12 bases between the two germline ends. CDR3 residues: CASSLVASHPYEQYF. DNA of the CDR3: TGCGCCAGCAGCTTGGTGGCTAGCCATCCCTACGAGCAGTACTTC. The entire variable domain, with the rest obtained from reference TRBV5-1 and TRBJ2-7, is as follows: KAGVTQTPRYLIKTRGQQVTLSCSPISGHRSVSWYQQTPGQGLQFLFEYFSETQRNKGNFPGRFSGRQFSNSRSEMNVSTLELGDSALYLCASSLVASHPYEQYFGPGTRLTVT.

This clone has more than one count but fewer than ten. The chain carries TRBV4-2 and TRBJ2-1; 14 nucleotides match TRBD2. The CDR3 is 18 amino acids. The germline CDR1 and CDR2 sequences are LGHNA and YNFKEQ. V shed 4 bases and J 6 bases; nucleotides not matched to a gene: 11. The CDR3 here is CASSRTGLAGVRSNEQFF. Written as DNA, the CDR3 is TGTGCCAGCAGCCGGACGGGACTAGCGGGAGTCCGCTCCAATGAGCAGTTCTTC.

V is TRBV7-2 and J is TRBJ2-7; a weak D match, TRBD2 (5 bases). The CDR3 runs to 14 residues. The germline CDR1 and CDR2 sequences are SGHTA and FQGNSA. The ends were cut back, 2 bases at V and 2 bases at J, with 10 bases in the middle. Written as DNA, the CDR3 is TGTGCCAGCAGCTTACGGACTCTCCCCTACGAGCAGTACTTC. The encoded protein is CASSLRTLPYEQYF. The complete variable domain, with remaining parts taken from reference TRBV7-2 and TRBJ2-7, reads GAGVSQSPSNKVTEKGKDVELRCDPISGHTALYWYRQSLGQGLEFLIYFQGNSAPDKSGLPSDRFSAERTGGSVSTLTIQRTQQEDSAVYLCASSLRTLPYEQYFGPGTRLTVT.

This CDR3 reads CASFDRAQAYNEQFF. In DNA, the CDR3 is TGTGCCAGCTTCGACCGGGCGCAGGCCTACAATGAGCAGTTCTTC. V gene TRBV2 combines with J gene TRBJ2-1; D unclear. Trimming left V 8 bases short and J 2 bases short, with 16 bases between. Germline-derived CDR1 and CDR2 are SNHLY and FYNNEI. This CDR3 is 15 amino acids long.

A few counts support this clone. The chain couples TRBV5-1 to TRBJ2-2; D might be TRBD1 (5 bases). The CDR3 totals 16 residues. In germline, CDR1 is SGHRS, CDR2 YFSETQ. Trimming left V 0 bases short and J 1 base short, with 10 bases between. The CDR3 is CASSLAVRGNTGELFF. CDR3 DNA: TGCGCCAGCAGCTTGGCCGTAAGGGGGAACACCGGGGAGCTGTTTTTT.

The chain joins TRBV25-1 to TRBJ2-1; no clear D. V gave up 2 bases and J gave up 2 bases, with 13 bases separating them. The CDR3 consists of 16 residues. Germline assignment: CDR1 MGHDK and CDR2 SYGVNS. The CDR3 DNA reads as TGTGCCAGCAGTGAAGTAGGGCGGAGCGCCTACAATGAGCAGTTCTTC. Translating it yields CASSEVGRSAYNEQFF.

The chain joins TRBV18 to TRBJ1-2, with D unresolved. The CDR3 spans 16 residues. The germline V gene encodes CDR1 KGHSH and CDR2 LQKENI. V lost 4 bases to trimming and J lost 8 bases, with 23 bases between them. The CDR3 DNA is TGTGCCAGCTCACTAAACGCACCCAGCGATTTTGGAGGCTACACCTTC. Its protein product is CASSLNAPSDFGGYTF. Full variable domain (rest looked up from reference TRBV18 and TRBJ1-2): NAGVMQNPRHLVRRRGQEARLRCSPMKGHSHVYWYRQLPEEGLKFMVYLQKENIIDESGMPKERFSAEFPKEGPSILRIQQVVRGDSAAYFCASSLNAPSDFGGYTFGSGTRLTVV.

The rearrangement uses TRBV29-1 and TRBJ2-1; D gene ambiguous. Trimming left V 0 bases short and J 4 bases short, with 7 bases between. The length of the CDR3 is 13 residues. Germline CDR1 reads SQVTM; CDR2 reads ANQGSEA. The CDR3 protein is CSVEEPAYNEQFF. In DNA form, the CDR3 reads TGCAGCGTTGAAGAGCCAGCTTACAATGAGCAGTTCTTC.

This clone was seen a handful of times. The gene calls are TRBV2 and TRBJ1-1; 7 nucleotides agree with TRBD1. This CDR3 has 14 amino acids. The ends lost 4 bases at V and 1 base at J; junction bases unmatched: 3. CDR1 and CDR2 (germline): SNHLY, FYNNEI. The CDR3 region has the DNA TGTGCCAGCAGTGGACAGGGAGGGAACACTGAAGCTTTCTTT. As protein: CASSGQGGNTEAFF.

This clone was seen a handful of times. This rearrangement joins TRBV6-6 to TRBJ2-7; 10 nucleotides match TRBD2. V lost 6 bases, J lost 4 bases, and 9 bases stayed unmatched. The germline gives CDR1 MNHNY, CDR2 SVGAGI (reference sequence). There are 15 residues in the CDR3. For the CDR3, the DNA is TGTGCCAGCAGCAGAAAACTAGCGGGGCTTTACGAGCAGTACTTC. The encoded protein is CASSRKLAGLYEQYF.

V gene TRBV5-1 combines with J gene TRBJ2-3; D tentatively fits TRBD1 or TRBD2 (5 bases each). There are 14 residues in the CDR3. Germline V gene data show CDR1 as SGHRS and CDR2 as YFSETQ. Trimming pared 6 bases from V and 1 base from J, leaving 12 bases between. The DNA for the CDR3 is TGCGCCAGCACCCGGGGACGTGGCACAGATACGCAGTATTTT. The encoded protein is CASTRGRGTDTQYF.

The genes are TRBV9 and TRBJ1-1; D unresolved. This CDR3 comprises 15 residues. V gave up 3 bases and J gave up 3 bases, with 15 bases separating them. The germline CDR1 and CDR2 sequences are SGDLS and YYNGEE. The CDR3 DNA is TGTGCCAGCAGCGCCAGCCTGACTCGGCACACTGAAGCTTTCTTT. It specifies CASSASLTRHTEAFF.

This chain connects TRBV6-5 to TRBJ2-3, with a weak D call TRBD2 (6 bases). V shed 2 bases and J shed 0 bases, with 12 bases lying between them. The germline V gene encodes CDR1 MNHEY and CDR2 SVGAGI. The CDR3 sequence is 16 residues long. This CDR3 is CASSYVGGASTDTQYF. In nucleotides, the CDR3 is TGTGCCAGCAGTTACGTCGGCGGGGCTAGCACAGATACGCAGTATTTT.

This rearrangement joins TRBV27 to TRBJ2-1; 8 nucleotides line up with TRBD2. The CDR3 is 14 amino acids. V lost 7 bases to trimming and J lost 4 bases; unmatched junction nucleotides: 6. Germline-derived CDR1 and CDR2 are MNHEY and SMNVEV (reference sequence). This CDR3 reads CASNLAGKYNEQFF. In DNA, the CDR3 is TGTGCCAGCAATCTAGCGGGTAAATACAATGAGCAGTTCTTC.

J is TRBJ2-5 and V is TRBV4-1; 11 nucleotides line up with TRBD2. Germline assignment: CDR1 MGHRA and CDR2 YSYEKL. This CDR3 has 16 residues. Germline trimming cut 1 base from V and 5 bases from J; bases unmatched to any gene: 6. DNA for the CDR3: TGCGCCAGCAGCCAAGGACTAGCGGGACTGAGGGAGACCCAGTACTTC. Amino acid sequence: CASSQGLAGLRETQYF.

This chain joins TRBV15 and TRBJ2-1; 13 bases align to TRBD2. The trim removed 7 bases at V and 10 bases at J, leaving 16 bases unmatched. This CDR3 is 17 amino acids long. Germline CDR1 and CDR2: LNHNV and YYDKDF (reference sequence). Here the CDR3 reads CATTSRRGTSGNGEQFF. The DNA of the CDR3 is TGTGCCACCACCTCTCGCCGGGGGACTAGCGGGAATGGAGAGCAGTTCTTC. The variable domain in full, with the rest retrieved from reference TRBV15 and TRBJ2-1, is DAMVIQNPRYQVTQFGKPVTLSCSQTLNHNVMYWYQQKSSQAPKLLFHYYDKDFNNEADTPDNFQSRRPNTSFCFLDIRSPGLGDTAMYLCATTSRRGTSGNGEQFFGPGTRLTVL.

This chain links TRBV18 with TRBJ2-1; maybe TRBD2 (6 bases). Germline V gives CDR1 KGHSH, CDR2 LQKENI. The CDR3 is made up of 13 amino acids. V was shortened by 7 bases and J by 8 bases, with 15 bases between the two germline ends. The CDR3: CASWEDHRDEQFF. As DNA, the CDR3 is TGTGCCAGCTGGGAGGACCATAGGGATGAGCAGTTCTTC.

The V call is TRBV18, the J call TRBJ2-5; D is possibly TRBD2 (5 bases). This CDR3 is 13 amino acids long. Looked up from germline, CDR1 is KGHSH and CDR2 is LQKENI. The ends were cut back, 6 bases at V and 11 bases at J, with 19 bases in the middle. Written as DNA, the CDR3 is TGTGCCAGCTCGGGTGGATGGCCGTGGGAGCAGTACTTC. It encodes CASSGGWPWEQYF.